This paragraph covers one T cell receptor beta chain sequence. With 3 bases removed from V and 1 base from J, the gap between germline ends came to 17 bases. From germline, CDR1 is SGHRS and CDR2 YFSETQ. CDR3 length: 16 amino acids. This entry belongs to a study of blood T cell repertoires in COVID-19. Overall study context: Material from acute and convalescent COVID-19 was sourced from the United States, Italy and Spain. T cells, B-cell-depleted T cells, or PBMCs provided the cDNA or gDNA that served as material.

Per the original methods: Researchers report that nucleated cell counts were estimated from reference gene primer amplification. Libraries were prepared by immunoSEQ multiplex PCR; TCRdb keeps only in-frame clonotypes and omits some of them. V, J and clone size were drawn from that table, and D and trimming were deduced from the DNA. In the table there are some 310,000 clones, around 86% of which are singletons. This receptor was obtained from a man in his fifties or sixties with active or convalescent COVID-19. Sequencing was carried out using peripheral blood. The J gene is TRBJ2-7, the V gene TRBV5-1; D gene uncertain. The CDR3 nucleotides are TGCGCCAGCAGCTACGACTCAGAGCCCCCTTCCTACGAGCAGTACTTC. It is translated as CASSYDSEPPSYEQYF.